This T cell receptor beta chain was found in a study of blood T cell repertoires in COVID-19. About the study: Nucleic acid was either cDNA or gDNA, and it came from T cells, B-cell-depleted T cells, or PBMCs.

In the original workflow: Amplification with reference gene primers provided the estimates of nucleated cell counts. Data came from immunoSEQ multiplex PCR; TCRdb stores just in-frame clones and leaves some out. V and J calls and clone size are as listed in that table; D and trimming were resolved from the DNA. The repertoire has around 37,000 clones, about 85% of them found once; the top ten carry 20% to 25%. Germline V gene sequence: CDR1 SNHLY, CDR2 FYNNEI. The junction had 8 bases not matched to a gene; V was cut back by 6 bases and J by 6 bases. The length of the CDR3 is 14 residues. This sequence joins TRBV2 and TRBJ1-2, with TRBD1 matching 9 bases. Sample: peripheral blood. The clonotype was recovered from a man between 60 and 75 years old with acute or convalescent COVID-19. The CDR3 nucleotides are TGTGCCAGCAGGGGGGACAGGGTAATCGATGGCTACACCTTC. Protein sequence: CASRGDRVIDGYTF.